This T cell receptor (beta chain) is drawn from a study of vaccination and CD4 T cells after COVID-19. The CDR3 runs 16 residues. The ends were cut back, 5 bases at V and 0 bases at J, with 11 bases in the middle. CDR1 is MGHDK and CDR2 is SYGVNS in the germline V gene. Points on this clonotype: Its antigen is not identified.

Sample treatment: roughly nine-day PBMC culture with coronavirus spike peptide pools or control peptides (ViraFEST assay). Peptide pool stimulation in ViraFEST expanded antigen-specific T cells, whose TCRs were then sequenced. Wells contained roughly 2 million PBMCs each, and these were cultured with about 10 IU/ml IL-2 and around 9.6 ug/ml peptide pools. Cultured CD4+ T cell DNA was sequenced using the Oncomine TCR Beta short-read assay. Using its own MiXCR run on the PCR reads, TCRdb lists one record per CDR3 protein. The sample lists approximately 12,000 distinct CDR3 sequences; roughly 69% were seen once.

The genes are TRBV25-1 and TRBJ2-6, with D possibly being TRBD1 (6 bases). This TCR came from a human donor who had recovered from COVID-19. The material was CD4+ T cells from blood, cultured in vitro, obtained before SARS-CoV-2 vaccination. This CDR3 is CASSQIQGSGANVLTF. CDR3 DNA sequence: TGTGCCAGCAGTCAAATACAGGGCTCTGGGGCCAACGTCCTGACTTTC.